The T cell receptor beta chain under discussion was sequenced for a study of T cells in Graves' hyperthyroidism and ophthalmopathy. Study details: Sampling of peripheral blood happened at initial diagnosis, prior to any treatment.

It was RNA transcripts that yielded the amplified TCR beta CDR3 regions. HTBI primers drove first-round RT-PCR of the TCR CDR3. TCRdb ran MiXCR on the multiplex PCR reads and lists one entry per CDR3 protein. The data show 500,000 to 600,000 distinct CDR3 sequences, around 15% seen once. With a duration under 2 months, the hyperthyroidism was newly diagnosed in patients aged 18 to 65. This clonotype has only a few counts. Its antigen remains unknown. General study findings and limits: Within blood appeared most thyroid clonotypes that had expanded above 0.001.

From germline, CDR1 is PRHDT and CDR2 FYEKMQ (reference sequence). The CDR3 has 13 residues. The V gene lost 4 bases and the J gene lost 0 bases, with 7 bases spanning the gap. J is TRBJ2-7 and V is TRBV13; D might be TRBD1 (6 bases). The sequenced material came from blood. This receptor was obtained from a woman aged 18 to 35 with Graves' hyperthyroidism. The CDR3 DNA sequence: TGTGCCAGCAGCTACAGGGTCTCCTACGAGCAGTACTTC. Its protein product is CASSYRVSYEQYF.